A single sample is the source of the 17 T cell receptor beta chains below, sequenced in a study of cytomegalovirus exposure and HLA in healthy donors. Produced via immunoSEQ multiplex PCR; TCRdb's table is partial and in-frame only. Of fewer than 130,000 clones detected, more than 75% appear once; the ten largest clones hold over 1.1%. The sample consisted of PBMCs. These receptors all come from a woman aged 25 to 45 in good health and CMV-seropositive.

This chain joins TRBV10-3 and TRBJ2-1; 11 positions match TRBD2. Trimming at V came to 0 bases and at J to 8 bases, leaving 9 bases not matched to a gene. The CDR3 sequence is 17 residues long. Germline loops: CDR1 ENHRY, CDR2 SYGVKD. CDR3 amino acids: CAISESAIAGGPHEQFF. The CDR3 DNA sequence: TGTGCCATCAGTGAGTCGGCCATAGCGGGGGGGCCCCATGAGCAGTTCTTC.

This chain joins TRBV10-1 and TRBJ2-1; 8 nucleotides line up with TRBD1. This CDR3 contains 18 residues. The J segment lost 1 base and the V segment lost 6 bases, leaving 14 bases of the junction unmatched. Germline CDR1 and CDR2: WNHNN and SYGVQD (reference sequence). Written as DNA, the CDR3 is TGCGCCAGCAGCTCCTCAGGGGGCGCGTGGTGGTCCTACAATGAGCAGTTCTTC. This sequence encodes CASSSSGGAWWSYNEQFF.

The chain uses TRBV11-2 and TRBJ2-1, with 9 bases identical to TRBD2. Germline V lookup: CDR1 SGHAT, CDR2 FQNNGV. This CDR3 has 17 residues. Germline trimming cut 3 bases from V and 5 bases from J; bases unmatched to any gene: 11. The CDR3 DNA follows: TGTGCCAGCAGCTTCAAGTCTTGGCTAGCGGGAAACAATGAGCAGTTCTTC. Translation gives CASSFKSWLAGNNEQFF.

The chain combines TRBV11-2 with TRBJ2-7; 8 positions agree with TRBD1. V was clipped by 5 bases and J by 6 bases; unmatched bases: 3. Looked up from germline, CDR1 is SGHAT and CDR2 is FQNNGV. The CDR3 spans 12 residues. Here the CDR3 DNA reads TGTGCCAGCAGCCTAACAGGGGGCGAGCAGTACTTC. Translated, it gives CASSLTGGEQYF.

This clone was seen a single time. In the same sample, other DNA sequences code for this CDR3. The chain links TRBV5-1 to TRBJ2-5; TRBD2 matches 8 bases. The CDR3 spans 14 residues. Per germline, CDR1 SGHRS and CDR2 YFSETQ. Trimming cost V 4 bases and J 5 bases; bases outside gene matches: 7. The CDR3 loop reads CASSPGGALETQYF. As DNA, the CDR3 is TGCGCCAGCAGCCCCGGGGGGGCGCTGGAGACCCAGTACTTC.

The chain couples TRBV28 to TRBJ2-7; tentatively, D is TRBD1 (5 bases). V was pared by 2 bases and J by 12 bases, with 11 bases between. The CDR3 has 11 residues. Germline V CDR1 and CDR2: MDHEN, SYDVKM. The CDR3 region has the DNA TGTGCCAGCAGTTTACGGCAGGGTTGGTACTTC. Protein sequence: CASSLRQGWYF.

This chain links TRBV10-1 with TRBJ2-7; 9 bases agree with TRBD2. The CDR3 length is 16 residues. In germline, CDR1 is WNHNN, CDR2 SYGVQD (reference sequence). V lost 1 base to trimming and J lost 3 bases; unmatched junction nucleotides: 7. The CDR3 sequence is CASSEFISGRVYEQYF. The CDR3 region has the DNA TGCGCCAGCAGTGAGTTTATTAGCGGGAGAGTCTACGAGCAGTACTTC.

The chain links TRBV5-6 to TRBJ2-7; weak D call: TRBD2 (5 bases). V was pared by 0 bases and J by 7 bases, with 11 bases between. The CDR3 runs 13 residues. Germline CDR1 reads SGHDT; CDR2 reads YYEEEE. The CDR3 bases are TGTGCCAGCAGCTTGGGCTGGTCGGGGGAGCAGTACTTC. Amino acid sequence: CASSLGWSGEQYF.

This clone was counted between two and nine times. V usage is TRBV6-4 and J usage is TRBJ2-2; D call uncertain. The CDR3 contains 13 residues. The germline V and J ends were trimmed by 6 bases and 2 bases, with 7 bases remaining between them. Germline V gene data show CDR1 as MRHNA and CDR2 as SNTAGT. The CDR3 sequence is CASSPTNTGELFF. CDR3 DNA sequence: TGTGCCAGCAGCCCGACTAACACCGGGGAGCTGTTTTTT.

The rearrangement links TRBV6-5 to TRBJ2-1; D is possibly TRBD1 (5 bases). The CDR3 is made up of 14 amino acids. Germline V gene lookup returns CDR1 MNHEY and CDR2 SVGAGI. With 0 bases removed from V and 8 bases from J, the gap between germline ends came to 11 bases. The CDR3 coding sequence is TGTGCCAGCAGTTACTCATACAGGTCGGATGAGCAGTTCTTC. This sequence encodes CASSYSYRSDEQFF.

The chain carries TRBV6-5 and TRBJ1-2; D is unclear. Deletions cut 7 bases from V and 0 bases from J, with 9 bases between. The CDR3 sequence is 13 residues long. Per the germline V gene, CDR1 is MNHEY and CDR2 is SVGAGI. CDR3 sequence reads: CASTYGTNYGYTF. The CDR3 DNA reads TGTGCCAGCACGTACGGTACTAACTATGGCTACACCTTC.

This clone was counted a single time. The chain employs TRBV19 and TRBJ1-1, with D possibly matching TRBD1 (5 bases). This CDR3 has 14 residues. The ends were cut back, 4 bases at V and 4 bases at J, with 13 bases in the middle. From germline, CDR1 is LNHDA and CDR2 SQIVND (reference sequence). CDR3: CASSTSGGATEAFF. The CDR3 coding sequence is TGTGCCAGTAGTACCTCAGGAGGGGCCACTGAAGCTTTCTTT.

The CDR3 DNA is TGTGCCACCTCGGGACTAGTGTGGGAGCAGTACTTC. Translating it yields CATSGLVWEQYF. The chain couples TRBV10-3 to TRBJ2-7; TRBD2 aligns across 8 bases. Per the germline V gene, CDR1 is ENHRY and CDR2 is SYGVKD. Losses at the gene ends were 10 bases for V and 7 bases for J; bases not matched to a gene: 9. The CDR3 loop spans 12 amino acids.

The V call is TRBV7-9, the J call TRBJ2-3; D is unclear. Germline loops: CDR1 SEHNR, CDR2 FQNEAQ (reference sequence). The CDR3 spans 15 residues. Deletions cut 5 bases from V and 2 bases from J, with 14 bases between. The chain's CDR3 is CASSRAMSDTDTQYF. The CDR3, as DNA: TGTGCCAGCAGCCGAGCGATGTCGGACACAGATACGCAGTATTTT.

The chain combines TRBV18 with TRBJ2-7; D is perhaps TRBD1 (5 bases). With 3 bases removed from V and 3 bases from J, the gap between germline ends came to 12 bases. The CDR3 covers 14 residues. Germline V gene lookup returns CDR1 KGHSH and CDR2 LQKENI. CDR3 DNA sequence: TGTGCCAGCTCACCTAGGCAGGGCTTCTACGAGCAGTACTTC. Translating gives CASSPRQGFYEQYF. The entire variable domain, with the rest obtained from reference TRBV18 and TRBJ2-7, is as follows: NAGVMQNPRHLVRRRGQEARLRCSPMKGHSHVYWYRQLPEEGLKFMVYLQKENIIDESGMPKERFSAEFPKEGPSILRIQQVVRGDSAAYFCASSPRQGFYEQYFGPGTRLTVT.

The V call is TRBV9, the J call TRBJ2-1, with 7 bases aligning to TRBD2. V was clipped by 0 bases and J by 5 bases; unmatched bases: 5. The CDR3 covers 15 residues. The V gene's germline CDR1 is SGDLS and CDR2 YYNGEE. In DNA form, the CDR3 reads TGTGCCAGCAGCGTAGAATCTAGCGGACACAATGAGCAGTTCTTC. This sequence encodes CASSVESSGHNEQFF. Full variable domain (outside the CDR3, taken from reference TRBV9 and TRBJ2-1): DSGVTQTPKHLITATGQRVTLRCSPRSGDLSVYWYQQSLDQGLQFLIQYYNGEERAKGNILERFSAQQFPDLHSELNLSSLELGDSALYFCASSVESSGHNEQFFGPGTRLTVL.

The chain employs TRBV7-8 and TRBJ2-5; TRBD1 matches 9 bases. CDR1 and CDR2 (germline): SGHVS, FQNEAQ. The CDR3 sequence is 16 residues long. J gave up 5 bases and V 5 bases, and 12 bases lay outside the gene matches. CDR3 region: CASSTRDRVRWETQYF. CDR3 bases: TGTGCCAGCAGCACTAGGGACAGGGTTAGATGGGAGACCCAGTACTTC. Full variable domain (missing parts from reference TRBV7-8 and TRBJ2-5): GAGVSQSPRYKVAKRGQDVALRCDPISGHVSLFWYQQALGQGPEFLTYFQNEAQLDKSGLPSDRFFAERPEGSVSTLKIQRTQQEDSAVYLCASSTRDRVRWETQYFGPGTRLLVL.